This T cell receptor beta chain comes out of a study of cytomegalovirus exposure and HLA in healthy donors. Across the whole study: About 79% of 398 genotyped donors fell in the Caucasian-associated ancestry cluster.

The CDR3 is 17 amino acids. A note on this clone: Its antigen is not identified.

Primers included in the PCR were 60 Vbeta and 13 Jbeta primers. The protocol was immunoSEQ multiplex PCR, while the TCRdb copy is restricted to in-frame clones and leaves out a portion. The sample has 150,000 or so clones, about 70% seen once. Study conclusions and caveats: In a later analysis, 16,951 TCR beta sequences were associated with HLA alleles at 0.05 false discovery rate. Follow-up analysis found HLA locus-dependent TCR association rates, highest for DRB1 and lowest for HLA-C.

This TCR was sampled from a man aged 25-45 years in good health and CMV-seropositive. V and J are TRBV1 and TRBJ2-2; the listed D gene, TRBD2, was not tested against the DNA. TRBV1 is reported as a pseudogene. The source material was PBMCs. The CDR3: CTSSQDRTSENTGELFF. The CDR3 nucleotides read TGCACCAGCAGCCAAGATAGAACTAGCGAGAACACCGGGGAGCTGTTTTTT.